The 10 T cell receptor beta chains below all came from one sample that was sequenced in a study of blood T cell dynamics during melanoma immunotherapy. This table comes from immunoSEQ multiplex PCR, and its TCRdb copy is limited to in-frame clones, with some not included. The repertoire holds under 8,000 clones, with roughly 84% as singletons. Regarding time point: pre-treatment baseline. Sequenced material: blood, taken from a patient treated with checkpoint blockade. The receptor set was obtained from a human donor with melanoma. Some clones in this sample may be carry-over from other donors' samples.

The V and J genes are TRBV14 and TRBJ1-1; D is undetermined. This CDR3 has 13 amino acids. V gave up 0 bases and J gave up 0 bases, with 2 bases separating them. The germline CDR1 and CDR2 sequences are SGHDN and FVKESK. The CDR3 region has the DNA TGTGCCAGCAGCCAAGACCTGAACACTGAAGCTTTCTTT. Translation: CASSQDLNTEAFF. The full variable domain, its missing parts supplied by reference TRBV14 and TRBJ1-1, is EAGVTQFPSHSVIEKGQTVTLRCDPISGHDNLYWYRRVMGKEIKFLLHFVKESKQDESGMPNNRFLAERTGGTYSTLKVQPAELEDSGVYFCASSQDLNTEAFFGQGTRLTVV.

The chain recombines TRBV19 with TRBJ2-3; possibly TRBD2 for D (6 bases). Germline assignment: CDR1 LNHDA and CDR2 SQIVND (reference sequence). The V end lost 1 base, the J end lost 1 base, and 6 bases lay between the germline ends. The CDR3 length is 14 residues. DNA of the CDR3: TGTGCCAGTAGTATAGCGGGGGGCACAGATACGCAGTATTTT. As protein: CASSIAGGTDTQYF.

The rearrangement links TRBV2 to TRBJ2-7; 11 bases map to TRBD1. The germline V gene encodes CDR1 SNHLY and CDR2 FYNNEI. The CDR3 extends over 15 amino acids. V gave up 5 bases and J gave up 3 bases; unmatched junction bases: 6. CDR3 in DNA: TGTGCCAGCAGTCCGCGGGACAGGGGGAACTACGAGCAGTACTTC. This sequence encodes CASSPRDRGNYEQYF.

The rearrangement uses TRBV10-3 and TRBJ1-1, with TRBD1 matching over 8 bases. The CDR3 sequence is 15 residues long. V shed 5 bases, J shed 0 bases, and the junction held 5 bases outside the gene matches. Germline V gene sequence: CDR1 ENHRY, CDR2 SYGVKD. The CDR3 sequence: CAISRDRGMNTEAFF. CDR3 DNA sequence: TGTGCCATCAGTCGCGACAGGGGAATGAACACTGAAGCTTTCTTT.

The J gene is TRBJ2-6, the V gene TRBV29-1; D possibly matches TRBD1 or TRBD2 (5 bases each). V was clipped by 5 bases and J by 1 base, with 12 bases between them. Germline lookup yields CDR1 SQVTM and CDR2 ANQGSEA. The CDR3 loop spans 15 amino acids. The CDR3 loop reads CSVPRDGSGANVLTF. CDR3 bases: TGCAGCGTTCCTCGGGACGGATCTGGGGCCAACGTCCTGACTTTC.

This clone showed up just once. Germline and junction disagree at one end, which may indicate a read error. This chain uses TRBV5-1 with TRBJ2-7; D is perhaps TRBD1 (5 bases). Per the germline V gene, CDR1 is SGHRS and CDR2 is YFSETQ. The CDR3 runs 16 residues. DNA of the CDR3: TGCGCCAGCAGTTTGGTTCTGCAGGGAAGCTCCTACGAGCAGTACTTC. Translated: CASSLVLQGSSYEQYF.

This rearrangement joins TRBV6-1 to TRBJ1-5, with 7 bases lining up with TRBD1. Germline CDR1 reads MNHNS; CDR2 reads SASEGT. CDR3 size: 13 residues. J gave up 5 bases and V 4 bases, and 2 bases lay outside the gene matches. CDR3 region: CASSGDRDQPQHF. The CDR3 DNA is TGTGCCAGCAGTGGCGACAGGGATCAGCCCCAGCATTTT.

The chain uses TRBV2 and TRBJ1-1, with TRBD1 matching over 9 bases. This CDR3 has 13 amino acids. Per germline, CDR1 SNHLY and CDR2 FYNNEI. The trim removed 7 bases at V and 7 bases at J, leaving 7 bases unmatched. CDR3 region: CASTSDRGNEAFF. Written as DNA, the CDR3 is TGTGCCAGCACCTCGGACAGGGGTAATGAAGCTTTCTTT.

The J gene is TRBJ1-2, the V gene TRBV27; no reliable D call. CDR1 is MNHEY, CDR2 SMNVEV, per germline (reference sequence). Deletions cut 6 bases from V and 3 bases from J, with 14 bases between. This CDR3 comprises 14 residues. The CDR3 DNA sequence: TGTGCCAGCAGCTGGGCGAATGGGGACTATGGCTACACCTTC. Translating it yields CASSWANGDYGYTF.

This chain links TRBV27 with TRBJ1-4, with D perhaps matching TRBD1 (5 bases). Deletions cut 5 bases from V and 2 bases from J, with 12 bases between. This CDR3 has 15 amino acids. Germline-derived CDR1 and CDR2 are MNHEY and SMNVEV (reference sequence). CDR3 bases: TGTGCCAGCAGTCGCCGGGGACCTACTAATGAAAAACTGTTTTTT. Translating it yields CASSRRGPTNEKLFF. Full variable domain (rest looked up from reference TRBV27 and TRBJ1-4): EAQVTQNPRYLITVTGKKLTVTCSQNMNHEYMSWYRQDPGLGLRQIYYSMNVEVTDKGDVPEGYKVSRKEKRNFPLILESPSPNQTSLYFCASSRRGPTNEKLFFGSGTQLSVL.